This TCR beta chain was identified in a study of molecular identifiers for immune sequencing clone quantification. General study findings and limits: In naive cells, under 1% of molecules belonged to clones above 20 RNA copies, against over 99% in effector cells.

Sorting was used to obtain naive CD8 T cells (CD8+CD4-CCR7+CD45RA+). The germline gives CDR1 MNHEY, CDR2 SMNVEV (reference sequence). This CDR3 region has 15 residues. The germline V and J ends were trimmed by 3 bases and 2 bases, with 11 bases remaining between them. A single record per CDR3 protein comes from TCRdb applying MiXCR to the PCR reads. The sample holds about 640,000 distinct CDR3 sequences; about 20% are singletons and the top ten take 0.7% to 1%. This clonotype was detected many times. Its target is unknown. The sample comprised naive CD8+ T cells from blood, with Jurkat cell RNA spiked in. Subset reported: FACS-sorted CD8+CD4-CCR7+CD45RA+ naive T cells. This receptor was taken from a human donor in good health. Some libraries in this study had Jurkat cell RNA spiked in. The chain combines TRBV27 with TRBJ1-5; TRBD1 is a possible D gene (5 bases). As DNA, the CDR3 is TGTGCCAGCAGTTTTGGGGGGGTTGGCAATCAGCCCCAGCATTTT. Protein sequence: CASSFGGVGNQPQHF.